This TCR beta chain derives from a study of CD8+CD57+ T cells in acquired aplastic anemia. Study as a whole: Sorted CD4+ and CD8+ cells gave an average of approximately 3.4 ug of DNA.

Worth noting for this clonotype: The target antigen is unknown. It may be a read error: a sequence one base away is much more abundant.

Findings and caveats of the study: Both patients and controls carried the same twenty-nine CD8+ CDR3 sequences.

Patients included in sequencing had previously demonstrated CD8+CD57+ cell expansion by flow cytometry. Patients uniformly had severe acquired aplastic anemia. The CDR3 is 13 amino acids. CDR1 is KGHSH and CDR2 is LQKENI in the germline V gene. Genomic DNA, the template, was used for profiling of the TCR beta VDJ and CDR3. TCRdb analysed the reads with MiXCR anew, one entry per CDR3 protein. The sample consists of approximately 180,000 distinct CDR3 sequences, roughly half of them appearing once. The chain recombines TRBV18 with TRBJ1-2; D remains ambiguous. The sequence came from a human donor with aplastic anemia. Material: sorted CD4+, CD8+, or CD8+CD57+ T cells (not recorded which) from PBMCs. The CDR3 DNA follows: TGTGCCAGCTCCGAGGACCGTAACTATGGCTACGCCTTC. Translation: CASSEDRNYGYAF.